In its sample, the clone carrying this T cell receptor (beta chain) was seen once. Source study methods: Amplification from reference gene primers served as the basis for estimated nucleated cell counts. Profiled with immunoSEQ multiplex PCR; TCRdb holds only in-frame clones, not every one. D and trimming come from the DNA, and the V and J calls and clone size come from that table. This table has about 190,000 clones, roughly 89% appearing once. These data are taken from a study of blood T cell repertoires in COVID-19. Overall study: Acute-phase and convalescent COVID-19 samples originated in the United States, Italy and Spain.

Germline V CDR1 and CDR2: LNHDA, SQIVND (reference sequence). The length of the CDR3 is 16 residues. Trimming at V came to 6 bases and at J to 4 bases, leaving 7 bases not matched to a gene. Sequenced: peripheral blood. The TCR originated in a woman aged 18-29 years who had recovered from COVID-19. The chain uses TRBV19 and TRBJ2-1, with TRBD2 matching 12 bases. CDR3 sequence: CASRAILAGGYNEQFF. For the CDR3, the DNA is TGTGCCAGTAGGGCAATACTAGCGGGGGGATACAATGAGCAGTTCTTC.